A single sample gave rise to the 7 T cell receptor beta chains below, sequenced in a study of shared clonotypes between healthy human individuals. Only in-frame clones appear in the TCRdb table, and some are missing; sequencing was by immunoSEQ multiplex PCR. The repertoire includes 2 million to 2.5 million clones, approximately 95% of them detected once, and about 0.39% sits in the top ten. The sequenced material came from naive CD4+ T cells from PBMCs. Regarding subset: CD45RA+ positively selected. These receptors all stem from a man in his late teens or twenties in good health. Some clones in this sample may be carry-over from other donors' samples.

The chain is built from TRBV7-6 and TRBJ1-4; D may be TRBD1 (5 bases). The V and J ends lost 1 base and 5 bases respectively, with 11 bases between them. Per the germline V gene, CDR1 is SGHVS and CDR2 is FNYEAQ. The CDR3 loop spans 15 amino acids. The CDR3, as DNA: TGTGCCAGCAGCTTAGGCGTACGGGGGAATGAAAAACTGTTTTTT. Its protein is CASSLGVRGNEKLFF.

V is TRBV30 and J is TRBJ2-1; 9 bases align to TRBD2. The CDR3 extends over 15 amino acids. The V gene's germline CDR1 is GTSNPN and CDR2 SVGIG (reference sequence). V lost 0 bases, J lost 8 bases, and 8 bases stayed unmatched. CDR3 residues: CAWSVGSGSLDEQFF. CDR3 nucleotide sequence: TGTGCCTGGAGTGTGGGTAGCGGGAGTCTCGATGAGCAGTTCTTC. Using reference TRBV30 and TRBJ2-1 for the parts outside the CDR3, the full variable domain is SQTIHQWPATLVQPVGSPLSLECTVEGTSNPNLYWYRQAAGRGLQLLFYSVGIGQISSEVPQNLSASRPQDRQFILSSKKLLLSDSGFYLCAWSVGSGSLDEQFFGPGTRLTVL.

The gene calls are TRBV9 and TRBJ2-1; tentatively, D is TRBD1 or TRBD2 (6 bases each). V was cut by 4 bases and J by 6 bases, with 20 bases left in between. Germline-derived CDR1 and CDR2 are SGDLS and YYNGEE. The CDR3 consists of 16 residues. CDR3 in DNA: TGTGCCAGCAGCTCAGCCGGGGGCCGAGTGGGCAATGAGCAGTTCTTC. Translation: CASSSAGGRVGNEQFF.

The chain has TRBV7-8 and TRBJ1-1; D unresolved. Trimming cost V 6 bases and J 3 bases, with 20 bases left between them. This CDR3 comprises 16 residues. Germline CDR1 is SGHVS and CDR2 is FQNEAQ. CDR3 DNA: TGTGCCAGCAGGCCCCAGTGGGGAGTCGGATACACTGAAGCTTTCTTT. Its translation is CASRPQWGVGYTEAFF.

J is TRBJ2-5 and V is TRBV18, with D maybe TRBD1 (6 bases). The CDR3 covers 15 residues. Trimming removed 1 base from V and 2 bases from J, with 11 bases in between. Looked up from germline, CDR1 is KGHSH and CDR2 is LQKENI. CDR3 nucleotides: TGTGCCAGCTCACCACGGTCCGGACAGCAAGAGACCCAGTACTTC. Translating it yields CASSPRSGQQETQYF.

The table lists this clone with a few counts. The chain couples TRBV6-1 to TRBJ1-5; D is ambiguous. Deletions cut 0 bases from V and 4 bases from J, with 16 bases between. CDR3 size: 17 residues. Germline CDR1 reads MNHNS; CDR2 reads SASEGT. The CDR3 loop is CASSEARPGGPNQPQHF. In DNA form, the CDR3 reads TGTGCCAGCAGTGAAGCGCGGCCGGGTGGGCCTAATCAGCCCCAGCATTTT.

The rearrangement links TRBV4-2 to TRBJ2-5; no definite D call. The V and J ends lost 0 bases and 7 bases respectively, with 12 bases between them. Germline V gene sequence: CDR1 LGHNA, CDR2 YNFKEQ. The CDR3 covers 14 residues. The DNA for the CDR3 is TGTGCCAGCAGCCAAGATGGGCAACCACGGACCCAGTACTTC. This gives the protein CASSQDGQPRTQYF.